What follows are 18 T cell receptor beta chains derived from one specimen sequenced in a study of metastatic and nonmetastatic thyroid tumors. Every patient was untreated before thyroid surgery. TCRdb reprocessed the PCR reads using MiXCR. Of about 13,000 clones in the sample, more than 20% were seen once. Sequencing was done on a sample of blood. The receptors shown here come from a male donor with papillary thyroid cancer or a benign thyroid nodule (not recorded which). Some clones in this sample may be carry-over from other donors' samples.

The genes are TRBV4-3 and TRBJ1-2; 7 bases align to TRBD1. Per the germline V gene, CDR1 is LGHNA and CDR2 is YSLEER. The V segment lost 4 bases and the J segment 4 bases; nucleotides outside the gene matches: 6. CDR3 length: 14 amino acids. The CDR3 bases are TGCGCCAGCAGCCTGACAGGGTCCGCCTATGGCTACACCTTC. Translated, it gives CASSLTGSAYGYTF.

The chain employs TRBV19 and TRBJ2-1; D is unclear. The CDR3 consists of 12 residues. Trimming pared 8 bases from V and 0 bases from J, leaving 5 bases between. Germline CDR1 and CDR2: LNHDA and SQIVND (reference sequence). This CDR3 reads CASLSSYNEQFF. CDR3 bases: TGTGCCAGTTTGAGCTCCTACAATGAGCAGTTCTTC.

V and J are TRBV25-1 and TRBJ2-2; TRBD1 aligns across 9 bases. The CDR3 length is 16 residues. Germline V gene data show CDR1 as MGHDK and CDR2 as SYGVNS. V shed 2 bases, J shed 7 bases, and the junction held 8 bases outside the gene matches. CDR3 in amino acids: CASSERQGGAGGELFF. The CDR3 nucleotides are TGTGCCAGCAGTGAACGACAGGGGGGGGCGGGCGGGGAGCTGTTTTTT.

The chain is built from TRBV27 and TRBJ2-7; D not resolved. The CDR3 contains 11 residues. The germline V gene has CDR1 MNHEY and CDR2 SMNVEV (reference sequence). V lost 9 bases to trimming and J lost 0 bases, with 6 bases between them. The CDR3 DNA sequence: TGTGCCAGGGAGAGCTCCTACGAGCAGTACTTC. The encoded protein is CARESSYEQYF.

This clone was detected many times. V gene TRBV6-1 combines with J gene TRBJ1-6, with TRBD1 matching over 7 bases. Germline CDR1 and CDR2: MNHNS and SASEGT. CDR3 length: 14 residues. Trimming cost V 1 base and J 11 bases; bases outside gene matches: 5. The CDR3 DNA reads as TGTGCCAGCAGTGAAGAGGGGACAGCTCCACCCCTCCACTTT. Amino acid sequence: CASSEEGTAPPLHF.

This clone was seen a few times. The rearrangement links TRBV28 to TRBJ1-1; D is ambiguous. This CDR3 is 16 amino acids long. Deletions cut 4 bases from V and 4 bases from J, with 19 bases between. In germline, CDR1 is MDHEN, CDR2 SYDVKM. CDR3 in DNA: TGTGCCAGCAGTTCAGATGGGTGGGCAACGGCCACTGAAGCTTTCTTT. Its translation: CASSSDGWATATEAFF. The variable domain in full, completed from reference TRBV28 and TRBJ1-1, reads DVKVTQSSRYLVKRTGEKVFLECVQDMDHENMFWYRQDPGLGLRLIYFSYDVKMKEKGDIPEGYSVSREKKERFSLILESASTNQTSMYLCASSSDGWATATEAFFGQGTRLTVV.

This clone was seen a few times. The V call is TRBV12-3 or TRBV12-4, the J call TRBJ2-7; D unclear. V was shortened by 5 bases and J by 2 bases, with 10 bases between the two germline ends. The CDR3 runs to 13 residues. CDR3 sequence (DNA): TGTGCCAGCAGTGAAGCAACTACCTACGAGCAGTACTTC. Translated, it gives CASSEATTYEQYF.

This clone was recorded at least ten times. It may be a read error: a sequence one base away is much more abundant. Other nucleotide sequences in the sample specify the same CDR3. The rearrangement joins TRBV20-1 to TRBJ1-1; no clear D. The CDR3 totals 14 residues. Germline CDR1 DFQATT, CDR2 SNEGSKA (reference sequence). The CDR3 reads CSASDVWGSTEAFF. CDR3 bases: TGCAGCGCTAGCGACGTGTGGGGTTCCACTGAAGCTTTCTTT.

This clone has more than one count but fewer than ten. This chain joins TRBV27 and TRBJ2-7; 8 bases agree with TRBD1. Germline V gene sequence: CDR1 MNHEY, CDR2 SMNVEV (reference sequence). Germline trimming cut 5 bases from V and 7 bases from J; bases unmatched to any gene: 7. The CDR3 length is 13 residues. CDR3 amino acids: CASSPTGGWEQYF. For the CDR3, the DNA is TGTGCCAGCAGTCCCACAGGGGGATGGGAGCAGTACTTC.

This clone appeared a single time. This may arise from a read error, as a much more abundant clone is one base away. V is TRBV6-5 and J is TRBJ1-2, with D tentatively TRBD1 (5 bases). Trimming cost V 1 base and J 4 bases, with 13 bases left between them. CDR1 MNHEY and CDR2 SVGAGI come from the germline V gene. The CDR3 runs to 15 residues. The CDR3 nucleotides are TGTGCCAGCAGTTACTACAGAACAGGAACCTATGGCTACACCTTC. Residues: CASSYYRTGTYGYTF.

This clone appeared many times. One base away lies a much larger clone, so this may be a sequencing read error. No conserved phenylalanine or tryptophan is present at the end of the CDR3, so a read error is the likely explanation. V usage is TRBV6-2 or TRBV6-3 and J usage is TRBJ2-5, with TRBD1 as a possible D gene (5 bases). The CDR3 has 14 amino acids. Germline assignment: CDR1 MNHEY and CDR2 SVGEGT. V was shortened by 1 base and J by 1 base, with 7 bases between the two germline ends. CDR3: CASSYLTAQETQYL. CDR3 in DNA: TGTGCCAGCAGTTACTTGACAGCCCAAGAGACCCAGTACCTC.

This rearrangement joins TRBV6-2 or TRBV6-3 to TRBJ1-1, with D perhaps matching TRBD1 (6 bases). Germline CDR1 is MNHEY and CDR2 is SVGEGT. V was clipped by 2 bases and J by 4 bases, with 11 bases between them. The CDR3 is 14 amino acids. In nucleotides, the CDR3 is TGTGCCAGCAGTTACGGGGGCAGGGGCACTGAAGCTTTCTTT. Protein sequence: CASSYGGRGTEAFF.

V and J are TRBV5-5 and TRBJ2-7, with a possible D match to TRBD2 (7 bases). V was trimmed by 4 bases and J by 3 bases, leaving 14 bases between them. Germline V CDR1 and CDR2: SGHKS, YYEKEE (reference sequence). CDR3 length equals 14 residues. CDR3: CASSPWRGGYEQYF. CDR3 bases: TGTGCCAGCAGCCCCTGGAGGGGGGGCTACGAGCAGTACTTC.

This clone is termed medium-sized. The chain recombines TRBV10-1 with TRBJ2-1, with 7 bases that match TRBD2. Losses at the gene ends were 6 bases for V and 10 bases for J; bases not matched to a gene: 12. The germline V gene encodes CDR1 WNHNN and CDR2 SYGVQD (reference sequence). The CDR3 extends over 14 amino acids. For the CDR3, the DNA is TGCGCCAGCAGCATACAACAAGGGACTACCGAGCAGTTCTTC. Protein: CASSIQQGTTEQFF.

By frequency in the sample, this clone is medium-sized. The rearrangement links TRBV6-2 or TRBV6-3 to TRBJ2-7; 11 bases match TRBD2. The CDR3 covers 16 residues. V shed 4 bases and J 5 bases; nucleotides not matched to a gene: 10. Germline lookup yields CDR1 MNHEY and CDR2 SVGEGT. The CDR3 nucleotides are TGTGCCAGCAGTTCGGTTTGGAATAGCGGGAGGGACGAGCAGTACTTC. Protein product: CASSSVWNSGRDEQYF.

This clone was seen at least ten times. The chain uses TRBV11-1 and TRBJ2-1, with 7 bases fitting TRBD2. The CDR3 consists of 16 residues. Looked up from germline, CDR1 is SGHAT and CDR2 is FQDESV (reference sequence). V dropped 0 bases and J dropped 3; count of bases not matched to a gene: 5. CDR3 amino acids: CASSLAPAGFYNEQFF. The CDR3 DNA is TGTGCCAGCAGCTTAGCGCCAGCGGGATTCTACAATGAGCAGTTCTTC.

Only a few counts were recorded for this clone. J is TRBJ2-7 and V is TRBV6-1; 7 bases map to TRBD1. With V trimmed by 6 bases and J by 3 bases, 8 bases remained unmatched. The CDR3 spans 14 residues. Per germline, CDR1 MNHNS and CDR2 SASEGT. The CDR3 protein is CASRDRQGIYEQYF. For the CDR3, the DNA is TGTGCCAGCAGGGACCGACAGGGAATCTACGAGCAGTACTTC.

Many counts were recorded for this clone. The genes are TRBV5-1 and TRBJ2-5; D ambiguous. Trimming took 1 base from V and 3 from J, leaving 10 bases between them. Germline V gene data show CDR1 as SGHRS and CDR2 as YFSETQ. This CDR3 spans 14 amino acids. DNA of the CDR3: TGCGCCAGCAGCTTGAGTAGCACCAAAGAGACCCAGTACTTC. Its protein is CASSLSSTKETQYF.